This entry concerns a single TCR beta chain. There are 16 residues in the CDR3. Trimming cost V 0 bases and J 7 bases; bases outside gene matches: 12. Germline V gene sequence: CDR1 SGHTA, CDR2 FQGNSA. The data were obtained in a study of blood T cells in healthy people across ages. Healthy individuals of Caucasian origin from Russia, aged roughly 6 to 100, served as donors. A J-beta primer mix and a sample-barcoded 5' primer were used in a second PCR of about 7 to 12 cycles. Every sample produced at least 2.5 million CDR3-containing paired-end reads. TCRdb re-analysed the 5' RACE reads in MiXCR, keeping a single row per CDR3 protein. Here the sample spans under 850,000 distinct CDR3 sequences, approximately 35% being singletons.

Sequencing used blood. This receptor was obtained from a man younger than 35 in good health. This chain links TRBV7-2 with TRBJ2-7, with TRBD1 matching over 7 bases. The CDR3 protein is CASSLAAGGTYNEQYF. CDR3 bases: TGTGCCAGCAGCTTAGCGGCAGGGGGTACCTACAATGAGCAGTACTTC.